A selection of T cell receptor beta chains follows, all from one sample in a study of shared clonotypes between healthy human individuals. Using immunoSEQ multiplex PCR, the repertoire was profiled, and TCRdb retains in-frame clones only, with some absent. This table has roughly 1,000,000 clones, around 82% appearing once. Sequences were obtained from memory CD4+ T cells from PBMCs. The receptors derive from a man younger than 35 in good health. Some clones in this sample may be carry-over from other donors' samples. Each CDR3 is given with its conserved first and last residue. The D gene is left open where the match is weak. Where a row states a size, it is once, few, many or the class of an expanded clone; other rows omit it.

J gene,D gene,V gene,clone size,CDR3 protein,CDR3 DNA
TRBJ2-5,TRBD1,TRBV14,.,CASSPTGLLMETQYF,TGTGCCAGCAGCCCGACAGGGTTGTTGATGGAGACCCAGTACTTC
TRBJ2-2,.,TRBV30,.,CAWKTEGELFF,TGTGCCTGGAAAACAGAGGGGGAGCTGTTTTTT
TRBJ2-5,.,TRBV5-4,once,CASSPRGGKGQETQYF,TGTGCCAGCAGCCCTCGTGGGGGGAAGGGGCAAGAGACCCAGTACTTC
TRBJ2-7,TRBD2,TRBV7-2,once,CASSLRAGGGYEQYF,TGTGCCAGCAGCTTACGCGCGGGAGGCGGGTACGAGCAGTACTTC
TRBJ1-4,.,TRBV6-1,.,CASRWAGEKLFF,TGTGCCAGCAGGTGGGCTGGGGAAAAACTGTTTTTT
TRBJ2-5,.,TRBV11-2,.,CASSPTGQTQYF,TGTGCCAGCAGCCCCACCGGGCAGACCCAGTACTTC
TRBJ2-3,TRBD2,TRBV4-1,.,CASSQGSSGRSTDTQYF,TGCGCCAGCAGCCAAGGATCTAGCGGGCGGAGCACAGATACGCAGTATTTT
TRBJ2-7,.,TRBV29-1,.,CSVDHGLSGEQYF,TGCAGCGTTGACCACGGCCTATCGGGCGAGCAGTACTTC
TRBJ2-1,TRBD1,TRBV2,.,CASRGPTPGTGDNEQFF,TGTGCCAGCAGAGGACCTACCCCCGGGACAGGGGATAATGAGCAGTTCTTC
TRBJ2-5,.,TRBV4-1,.,CASSQGEVKETQYF,TGCGCCAGCAGCCAAGGGGAGGTCAAAGAGACCCAGTACTTC
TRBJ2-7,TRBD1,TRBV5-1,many,CASSLRGLGYEQYF,TGCGCCAGCAGCCTCAGGGGGCTAGGGTACGAGCAGTACTTC
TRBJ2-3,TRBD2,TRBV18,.,CASSPLAGAPDTQYF,TGTGCCAGCTCACCACTAGCGGGAGCACCAGATACGCAGTATTTT
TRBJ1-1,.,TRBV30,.,CAWSSMASLNTEAFF,TGTGCCTGGAGTAGTATGGCCTCATTGAACACTGAAGCTTTCTTT
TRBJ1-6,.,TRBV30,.,CAWSVSGNSPLHF,TGTGCCTGGAGTGTATCGGGTAACTCACCCCTCCACTTT
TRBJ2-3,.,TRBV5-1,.,CASRQDGTDTQYF,TGCGCCAGCAGACAAGACGGCACAGATACGCAGTATTTT
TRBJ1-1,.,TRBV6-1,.,CASRQALDTEAFF,TGTGCCAGCAGACAGGCACTAGACACTGAAGCTTTCTTT
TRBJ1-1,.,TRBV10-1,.,CASTGITELGVGTEAFF,TGCGCCAGCACGGGTATAACGGAATTGGGGGTGGGCACTGAAGCTTTCTTT
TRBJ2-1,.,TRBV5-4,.,CASSLEYNEQFF,TGTGCCAGCAGCTTGGAGTACAATGAGCAGTTCTTC
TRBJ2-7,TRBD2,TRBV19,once,CASNPSGGEQYF,TGTGCCAGTAATCCTAGCGGGGGGGAGCAGTACTTC
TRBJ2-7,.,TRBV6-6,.,CASSSQGFDEQYF,TGTGCCAGCAGTTCTCAGGGGTTCGACGAGCAGTACTTC
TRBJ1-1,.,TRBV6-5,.,CASKSRGRAWAFF,TGTGCCAGCAAGTCCAGGGGCCGGGCGTGGGCTTTCTTT
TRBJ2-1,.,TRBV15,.,CATSRDRRQGSYNEQFF,TGTGCCACCAGCAGAGATCGGCGGCAGGGATCCTACAATGAGCAGTTCTTC
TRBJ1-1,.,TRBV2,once,CASRARSFWGAFF,TGTGCCAGCAGGGCCCGGTCATTTTGGGGAGCTTTCTTT
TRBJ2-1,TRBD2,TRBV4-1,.,CASSRTVATLAGVIHEQFF,TGCGCCAGCAGCCGAACGGTAGCGACCCTAGCGGGAGTTATCCATGAGCAGTTCTTC
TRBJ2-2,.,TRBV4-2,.,CASTRGDTNTGELFF,TGTGCCAGCACCAGGGGAGATACGAACACCGGGGAGCTGTTTTTT
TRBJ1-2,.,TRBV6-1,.,CASSWPTGYTF,TGTGCCAGCAGTTGGCCGACGGGCTACACCTTC
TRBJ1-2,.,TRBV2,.,CASSFYRTGGDGYTF,TGTGCCAGCAGTTTCTACAGGACTGGGGGTGATGGCTACACCTTC
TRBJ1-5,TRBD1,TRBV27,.,CASSLMRDRAQPQHF,TGTGCCAGCAGTCTCATGAGGGACAGGGCTCAGCCCCAGCATTTT
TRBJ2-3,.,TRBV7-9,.,CATGFTGSTDTQYF,TGTGCCACCGGTTTTACAGGGAGCACAGATACGCAGTATTTT
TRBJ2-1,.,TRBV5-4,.,CASSQTGPSYNEQFF,TGTGCCAGCAGCCAGACAGGTCCCTCCTACAATGAGCAGTTCTTC
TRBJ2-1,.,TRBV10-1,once,CASSRPGENEQFF,TGCGCCAGCAGCCGCCCCGGGGAAAATGAGCAGTTCTTC
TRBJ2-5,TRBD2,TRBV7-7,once,CASSPLTGGETQYF,TGTGCCAGCAGCCCCTTGACGGGGGGGGAGACCCAGTACTTC
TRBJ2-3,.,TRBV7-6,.,CASSPTTAADTQYF,TGTGCCAGCAGCCCCACGACAGCTGCAGATACGCAGTATTTT
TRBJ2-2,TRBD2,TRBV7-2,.,CASSSRPTTSGSTGELFF,TGTGCCAGCAGCTCGAGGCCTACGACTAGCGGGAGCACCGGGGAGCTGTTTTTT
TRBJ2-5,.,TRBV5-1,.,CASSKGSQETQYF,TGCGCCAGCAGCAAAGGAAGCCAAGAGACCCAGTACTTC
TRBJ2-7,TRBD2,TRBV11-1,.,CASSLDIAGVAEQYF,TGTGCCAGCAGCCTCGACATAGCGGGAGTGGCCGAGCAGTACTTC
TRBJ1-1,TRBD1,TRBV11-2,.,CASRKNRGGTEAFF,TGTGCCAGCAGAAAAAACAGGGGAGGCACTGAAGCTTTCTTT
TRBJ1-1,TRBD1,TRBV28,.,CASIPLTPTGVAEAFF,TGTGCCAGCATCCCCCTAACCCCGACAGGGGTAGCTGAAGCTTTCTTT
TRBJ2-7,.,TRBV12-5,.,CASGLVRGQGLVGEQYF,TGTGCTAGTGGTTTGGTACGCGGGCAGGGGTTGGTCGGCGAGCAGTACTTC
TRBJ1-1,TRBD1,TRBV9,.,CASSVVSGGPTEAFF,TGTGCCAGCAGCGTAGTGTCAGGGGGCCCTACTGAAGCTTTCTTT
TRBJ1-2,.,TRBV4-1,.,CASSQGDWGRRGYTF,TGCGCCAGCAGCCAGGGGGACTGGGGCCGTCGGGGCTACACCTTC
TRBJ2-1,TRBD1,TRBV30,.,CAWAGGQGASGAYNEQFF,TGTGCCTGGGCCGGGGGACAGGGGGCTAGCGGGGCCTACAATGAGCAGTTCTTC
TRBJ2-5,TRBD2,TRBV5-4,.,CASSLGASGGIMAQYF,TGTGCCAGCAGCTTGGGGGCTAGCGGGGGGATAATGGCCCAGTACTTC
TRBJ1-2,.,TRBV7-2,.,CASSLQTTGLKGGYTF,TGTGCCAGCAGCTTACAAACGACAGGCCTCAAGGGTGGCTACACCTTC
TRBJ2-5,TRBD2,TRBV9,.,CASSARAGGTQETQYF,TGTGCCAGCAGCGCGCGAGCGGGAGGCACACAAGAGACCCAGTACTTC
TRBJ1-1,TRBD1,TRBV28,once,CASSYLPGQGLTEAFF,TGTGCCAGCAGTTATCTTCCGGGACAGGGCCTCACTGAAGCTTTCTTT
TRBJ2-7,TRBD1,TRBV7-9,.,CASSLAAGGAAEQYF,TGTGCCAGCAGCTTAGCCGCAGGGGGAGCCGCCGAGCAGTACTTC
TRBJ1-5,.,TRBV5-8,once,CASSAGIGNQPQHF,TGTGCCAGCAGCGCAGGGATTGGCAATCAGCCCCAGCATTTT
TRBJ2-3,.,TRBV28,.,CASSLPPTDTQYF,TGTGCCAGCAGTTTACCCCCCACAGATACGCAGTATTTT
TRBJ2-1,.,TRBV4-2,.,CASSQGLRGEGYNEQFF,TGTGCCAGCAGCCAAGGCCTACGTGGGGAAGGCTACAATGAGCAGTTCTTC
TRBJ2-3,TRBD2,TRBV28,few,CASSLAAGGPDTQYF,TGTGCCAGCAGTTTAGCGGCGGGGGGCCCGGATACGCAGTATTTT